This record covers a single TCR beta chain. Germline V CDR1 and CDR2: SGHRS, YFSETQ. Trimming pared 4 bases from V and 3 bases from J, leaving 12 bases between. CDR3 length: 14 amino acids. The record originates from a study of shared clonotypes between healthy human individuals. Naive CD8 cells, CD45RO-negative and positively selected for CCR7, excluded terminally differentiated effector memory CD45RA+ cells. Produced via immunoSEQ multiplex PCR; TCRdb's table is partial and in-frame only. This table has roughly 2,000,000 clones, roughly 95% appearing once. The sequence was collected from a man between 18 and 29 years old in good health. This sequence joins TRBV5-1 and TRBJ2-3, with D hard to call. Sequencing input: naive CD8+ T cells sorted from blood. The CDR3 DNA reads TGCGCCAGCAGCCTAGTGAACCCGACAGATACGCAGTATTTT. Translating it yields CASSLVNPTDTQYF.